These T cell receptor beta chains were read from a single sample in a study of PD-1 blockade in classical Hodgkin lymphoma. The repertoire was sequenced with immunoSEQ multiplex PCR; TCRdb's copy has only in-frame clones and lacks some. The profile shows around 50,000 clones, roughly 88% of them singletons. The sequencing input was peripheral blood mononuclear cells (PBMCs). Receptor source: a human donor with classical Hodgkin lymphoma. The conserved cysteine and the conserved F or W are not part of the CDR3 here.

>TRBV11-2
ASSLGTDTQY
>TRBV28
ASSFGAPSSYEQY
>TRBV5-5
ASSFAGVDAGELF
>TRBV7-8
ASSPREGAHNGYT
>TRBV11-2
ASSLGGRGDTQY
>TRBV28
ASSLGVEPQH
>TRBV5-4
ASGPDRANTGELF
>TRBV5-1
ASSPPTVPGETQY
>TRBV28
ASSSERADVQPQH
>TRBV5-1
ASSLDGTSGNTIY
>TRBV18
ASSQDYEQY
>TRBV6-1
ASTQAGTYEGEQY
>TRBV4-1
ASSQVREKLF
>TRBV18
ASSPGQILNTEAF
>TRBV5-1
ASSPGGTEPQH